This TCR beta chain was profiled in a study of PD-1 blockade in classical Hodgkin lymphoma. In the study overall: On a schedule of every 2 weeks, patients received nivolumab 3 mg/kg intravenously.

With 2 bases removed from V and 0 bases from J, the gap between germline ends came to 8 bases. This CDR3 region has 15 residues. Germline assignment: CDR1 LNHDA and CDR2 SQIVND (reference sequence). Notes on the study in general: The baseline diversity of complete responders showed similarity to that of newly diagnosed patients. Before treatment, TCR diversity in newly diagnosed patients was reportedly lower than in healthy donors. What caused the repertoire differences, perhaps disease activity or prior therapy, remains undefined.

About this clone: What it binds is unknown.

All patients experienced relapse after autologous stem cell transplantation, and brentuximab vedotin exposure was variable. Repertoires were generated with immunoSEQ multiplex PCR, while TCRdb's copy carries only in-frame clones and drops some. Found here are 40,000 to 45,000 clones, roughly 70% of them singletons; the top ten hold 20% to 25%. The V gene is TRBV19, the J gene TRBJ1-5; TRBD1 might be the D (5 bases). This clonotype originated in a human donor with classical Hodgkin lymphoma. Here the sequenced sample was peripheral blood mononuclear cells (PBMCs), taken at baseline. CDR3 coding DNA: TGTGCCAGTAGTATACAGGGCCTTAGCAATCAGCCCCAGCATTTT. Protein product: CASSIQGLSNQPQHF.